One T cell receptor beta chain is described in this entry. Per germline, CDR1 LNHDA and CDR2 SQIVND (reference sequence). CDR3 length: 13 amino acids. V was clipped by 5 bases and J by 1 base, with 8 bases between them. The sample is drawn from a study of blood T cell repertoires in COVID-19. At the level of the study: COVID-19 samples from acute and convalescent phases originated in the United States, Italy and Spain. T cells, B-cell-depleted T cells, or PBMCs provided the cDNA or gDNA that served as material.

Per the original data handling: Cell counts per sample came from amplifying reference gene primers. Using immunoSEQ multiplex PCR, the repertoire was profiled, and TCRdb retains in-frame clones only, with some absent. That table is the source of V, J and clone size, and D and trimming were worked out from the DNA. The repertoire holds some 200,000 clones, with about 85% as singletons. The receptor was isolated from a young woman who had recovered from COVID-19. The V call is TRBV19, the J call TRBJ2-5; D remains unclear. Sequences were obtained from peripheral blood. The CDR3 loop is CASSQAGQETQYF. The CDR3 nucleotides read TGTGCCAGTAGTCAAGCAGGCCAAGAGACCCAGTACTTC. Combining the CDR3 with reference TRBV19 and TRBJ2-5 gives the whole variable domain DGGITQSPKYLFRKEGQNVTLSCEQNLNHDAMYWYRQDPGQGLRLIYYSQIVNDFQKGDIAEGYSVSREKKESFPLTVTSAQKNPTAFYLCASSQAGQETQYFGPGTRLLVL.